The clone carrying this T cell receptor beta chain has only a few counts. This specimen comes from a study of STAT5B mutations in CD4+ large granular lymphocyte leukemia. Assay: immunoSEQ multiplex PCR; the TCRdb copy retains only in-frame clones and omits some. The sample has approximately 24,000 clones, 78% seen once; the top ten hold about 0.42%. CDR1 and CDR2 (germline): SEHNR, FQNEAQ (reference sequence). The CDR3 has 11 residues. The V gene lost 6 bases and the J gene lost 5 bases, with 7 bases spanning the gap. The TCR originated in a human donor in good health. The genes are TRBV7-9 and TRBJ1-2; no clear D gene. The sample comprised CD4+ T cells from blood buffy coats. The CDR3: CASSWEYGYTF. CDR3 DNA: TGTGCCAGCAGTTGGGAATATGGCTACACCTTC.